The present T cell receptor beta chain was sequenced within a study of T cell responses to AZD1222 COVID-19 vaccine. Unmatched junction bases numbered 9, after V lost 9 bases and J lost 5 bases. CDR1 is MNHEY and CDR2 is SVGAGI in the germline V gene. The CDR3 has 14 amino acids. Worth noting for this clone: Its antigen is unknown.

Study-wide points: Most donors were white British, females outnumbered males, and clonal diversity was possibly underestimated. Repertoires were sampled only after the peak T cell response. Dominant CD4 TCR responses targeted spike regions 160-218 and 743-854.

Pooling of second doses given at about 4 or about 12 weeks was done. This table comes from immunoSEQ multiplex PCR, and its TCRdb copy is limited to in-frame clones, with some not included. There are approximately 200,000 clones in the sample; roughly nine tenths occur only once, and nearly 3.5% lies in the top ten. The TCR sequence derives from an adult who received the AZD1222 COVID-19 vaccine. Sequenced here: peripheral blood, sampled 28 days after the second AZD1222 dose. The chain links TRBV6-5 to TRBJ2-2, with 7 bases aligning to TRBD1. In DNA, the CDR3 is TGTGCCAGTTTATCCGGGACAGCTACCGGGGAGCTGTTTTTT. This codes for CASLSGTATGELFF.